The text below deals with one T cell receptor (beta chain). Its antigen is currently unknown. This entry is derived from a study of cytomegalovirus exposure and HLA in healthy donors. CDR1 SGHDT and CDR2 YYEEEE come from the germline V gene. V trimming: 4 bases; J trimming: 0 bases; junction bases outside the gene matches: 3. The CDR3 extends over 16 amino acids. Both 60 Vbeta primers and 13 Jbeta primers went into the PCR. Repertoires were generated with immunoSEQ multiplex PCR, while TCRdb's copy carries only in-frame clones and drops some. Recorded for this sample: 95,000 to 150,000 clones. Study observations and caveats: Rare TCR sequences predominated, though certain public TCRs were found in many donors. In a later analysis, common viral pathogens appeared linked to several of the most significant clusters. Solely CMV serostatus was available to characterize immune exposure. Among TCR beta chains, those listed as cytomegalovirus-associated numbered roughly 150.

The sequence was collected from a man between 18 and 29 years old in good health and CMV-seronegative. The sample consisted of PBMCs. This chain links TRBV5-6 with TRBJ2-2, with TRBD2 identical over 10 bases. CDR3 nucleotides: TGTGCCAGCAGCCTGGGACTAGCGACGAACACCGGGGAGCTGTTTTTT. This sequence encodes CASSLGLATNTGELFF.